The clone carrying this T cell receptor beta chain was seen ten or more times. The antigen is undetermined. No progression to ophthalmopathy over 18 months defined stable hyperthyroidism. The diagnostic workup employed clinical symptoms, serum thyroxine, TRAb, thyroid ultrasound and orbital computed tomography. Fresh peripheral blood (approximately 9.5 ml) yielded the PBMCs. CDR3 regions of TCR beta were amplified from RNA transcripts. HTBI-primed RT-PCR formed the first round, and a multiplex PCR formed the second. TCRdb used MiXCR to reprocess the multiplex PCR reads, holding one entry per CDR3 protein. The sample has 30,000 to 50,000 distinct CDR3 sequences, 50% seen once. This sample stems from a study of Graves' ophthalmopathy and Graves' hyperthyroidism. Findings and limits, study-wide: Thyroid clonotypes that were expanded above 0.001 frequency mostly also appeared in blood.

The CDR3 runs to 14 residues. V shed 4 bases and J shed 6 bases, with 14 bases lying between them. Germline assignment: CDR1 SGHRS and CDR2 YFSETQ. This TCR derives from an adult woman with stable Graves' hyperthyroidism. Sample: peripheral blood. This rearrangement joins TRBV5-1 to TRBJ1-3, with unresolved D. CDR3 amino acids: CASSPEVRANTIYF. The CDR3 nucleotides read TGCGCCAGCAGCCCGGAGGTTCGAGCAAACACCATATATTTT.